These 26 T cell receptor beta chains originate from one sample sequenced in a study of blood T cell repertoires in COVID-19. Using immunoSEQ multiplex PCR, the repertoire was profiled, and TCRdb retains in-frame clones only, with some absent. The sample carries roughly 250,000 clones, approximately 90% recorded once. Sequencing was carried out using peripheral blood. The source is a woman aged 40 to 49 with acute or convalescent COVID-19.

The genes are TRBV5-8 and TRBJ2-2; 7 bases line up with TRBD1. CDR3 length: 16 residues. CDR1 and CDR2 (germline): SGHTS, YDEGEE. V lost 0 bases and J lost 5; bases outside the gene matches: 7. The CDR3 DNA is TGTGCCAGCAGCTTGGCCCACGGGACAGCGACCGGGGAGCTGTTTTTT. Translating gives CASSLAHGTATGELFF.

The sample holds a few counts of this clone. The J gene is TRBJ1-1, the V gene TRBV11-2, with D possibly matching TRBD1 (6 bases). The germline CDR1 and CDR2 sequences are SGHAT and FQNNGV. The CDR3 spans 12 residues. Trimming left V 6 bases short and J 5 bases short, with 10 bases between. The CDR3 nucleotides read TGTGCCAGCAGACAGGGAGGGACTGAAGCTTTCTTT. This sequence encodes CASRQGGTEAFF.

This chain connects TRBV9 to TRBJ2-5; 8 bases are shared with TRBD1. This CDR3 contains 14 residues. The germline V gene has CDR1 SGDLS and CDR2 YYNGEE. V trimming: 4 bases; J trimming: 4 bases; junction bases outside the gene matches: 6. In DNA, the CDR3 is TGTGCCAGCAGCTCCCGGACAGGGCCAGAGACCCAGTACTTC. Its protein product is CASSSRTGPETQYF.

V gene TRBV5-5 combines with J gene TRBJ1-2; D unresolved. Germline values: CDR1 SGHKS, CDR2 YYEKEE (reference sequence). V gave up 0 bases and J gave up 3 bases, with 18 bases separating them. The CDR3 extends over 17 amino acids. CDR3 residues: CASSLARMVAGDYGYTF. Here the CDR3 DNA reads TGTGCCAGCAGCTTGGCCCGGATGGTAGCCGGAGACTATGGCTACACCTTC.

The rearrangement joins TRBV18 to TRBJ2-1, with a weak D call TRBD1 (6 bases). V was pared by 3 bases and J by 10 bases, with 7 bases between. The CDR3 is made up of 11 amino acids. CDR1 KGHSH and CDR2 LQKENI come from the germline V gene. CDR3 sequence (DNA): TGTGCCAGCTCACCTGGGACAGAGCAGTTCTTC. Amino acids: CASSPGTEQFF.

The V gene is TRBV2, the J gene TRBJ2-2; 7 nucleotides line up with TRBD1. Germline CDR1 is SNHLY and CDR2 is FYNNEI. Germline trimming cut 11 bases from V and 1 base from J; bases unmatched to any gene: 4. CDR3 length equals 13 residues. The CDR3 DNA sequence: TGTGCCGGGCGGACAGGGAACACCGGGGAGCTGTTTTTT. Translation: CAGRTGNTGELFF.

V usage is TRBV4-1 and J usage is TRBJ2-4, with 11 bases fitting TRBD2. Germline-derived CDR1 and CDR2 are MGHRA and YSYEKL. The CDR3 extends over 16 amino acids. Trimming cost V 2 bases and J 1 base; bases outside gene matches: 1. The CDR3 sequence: CASSQPSGGAKNIQYF. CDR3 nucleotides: TGCGCCAGCAGCCAACCTAGCGGGGGGGCCAAAAACATTCAGTACTTC.

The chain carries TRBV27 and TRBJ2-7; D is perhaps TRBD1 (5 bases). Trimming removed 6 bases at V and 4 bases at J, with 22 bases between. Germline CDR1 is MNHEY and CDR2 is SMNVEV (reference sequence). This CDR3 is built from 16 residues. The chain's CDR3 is CASSLTPPGYGYEQYV. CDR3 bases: TGTGCCAGCAGCCTCACGCCCCCAGGGTACGGTTACGAGCAGTACGTC.

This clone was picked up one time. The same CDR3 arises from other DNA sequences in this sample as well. CDR3: CASSPGYGYTF. In nucleotides, the CDR3 is TGTGCCAGCAGTCCCGGCTATGGCTACACCTTC. V usage is TRBV3-1 (or the pseudogene TRBV3-2) and J usage is TRBJ1-2, with unresolved D. The CDR3 loop spans 11 amino acids. Trimming cost V 6 bases and J 4 bases, with 6 bases left between them. Germline V gene sequence: CDR1 LGHDT, CDR2 YNNKEL (reference sequence).

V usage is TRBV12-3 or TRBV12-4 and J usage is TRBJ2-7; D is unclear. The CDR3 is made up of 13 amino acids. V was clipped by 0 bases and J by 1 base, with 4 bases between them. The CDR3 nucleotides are TGTGCCAGCAGTTTAGCCCCTTCCTACGAGCAGTACGTC. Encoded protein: CASSLAPSYEQYV.

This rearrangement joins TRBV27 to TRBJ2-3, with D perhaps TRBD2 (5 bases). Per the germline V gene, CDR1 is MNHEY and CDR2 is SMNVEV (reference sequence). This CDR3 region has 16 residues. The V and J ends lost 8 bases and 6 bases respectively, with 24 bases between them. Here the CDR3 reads CASQRLASFPYDTQYF. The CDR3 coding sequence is TGTGCCAGCCAACGCCTAGCTTCATTCCCATACGATACGCAGTATTTT.

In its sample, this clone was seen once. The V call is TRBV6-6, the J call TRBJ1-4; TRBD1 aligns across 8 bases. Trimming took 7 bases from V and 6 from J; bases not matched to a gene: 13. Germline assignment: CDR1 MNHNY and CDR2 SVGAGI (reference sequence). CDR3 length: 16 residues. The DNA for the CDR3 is TGTGCCAGCATCGACGGACAGGGTTTAAGAGATGAAAAACTGTTTTTT. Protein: CASIDGQGLRDEKLFF.

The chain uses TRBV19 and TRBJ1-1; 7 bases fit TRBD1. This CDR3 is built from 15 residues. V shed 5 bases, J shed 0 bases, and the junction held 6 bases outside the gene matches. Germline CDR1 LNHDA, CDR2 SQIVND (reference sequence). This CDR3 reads CASSFQQGMNTEAFF. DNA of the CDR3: TGTGCCAGTAGTTTCCAACAGGGGATGAACACTGAAGCTTTCTTT.

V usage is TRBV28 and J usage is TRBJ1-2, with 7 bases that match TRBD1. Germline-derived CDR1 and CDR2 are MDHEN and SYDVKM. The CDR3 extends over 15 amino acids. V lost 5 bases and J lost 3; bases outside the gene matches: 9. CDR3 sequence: CASSLTLTGDYGYTF. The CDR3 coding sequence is TGTGCCAGCAGTCTAACCCTTACAGGGGACTATGGCTACACCTTC.

The DNA for the CDR3 is TGTGCCAGCATTAAGGGACAGAGCTCCTACAATGAGCAGTTCTTC. Protein product: CASIKGQSSYNEQFF. The chain couples TRBV6-5 to TRBJ2-1; the match to TRBD1 covers 7 bases. The CDR3 length is 15 residues. Trimming cost V 7 bases and J 0 bases; bases outside gene matches: 6. Germline-derived CDR1 and CDR2 are MNHEY and SVGAGI.

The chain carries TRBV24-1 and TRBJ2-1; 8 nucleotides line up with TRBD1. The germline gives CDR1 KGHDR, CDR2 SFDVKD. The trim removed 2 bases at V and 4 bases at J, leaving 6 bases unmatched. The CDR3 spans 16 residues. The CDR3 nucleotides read TGTGCCACCAGTGATTCCGGGACAGGTTTTTACAATGAGCAGTTCTTC. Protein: CATSDSGTGFYNEQFF.

The CDR3 sequence: CASSQGGLNTGELFF. The CDR3 DNA reads TGTGCCAGCAGCCAAGGAGGGCTCAACACCGGGGAGCTGTTTTTT. The chain recombines TRBV3-1 (or the pseudogene TRBV3-2) with TRBJ2-2; weak D call: TRBD2 (5 bases). Trimming took off 1 base at V and 2 bases at J, with 8 bases between the two ends. The V gene's germline CDR1 is LGHDT and CDR2 YNNKEL (reference sequence). This CDR3 is built from 15 residues.

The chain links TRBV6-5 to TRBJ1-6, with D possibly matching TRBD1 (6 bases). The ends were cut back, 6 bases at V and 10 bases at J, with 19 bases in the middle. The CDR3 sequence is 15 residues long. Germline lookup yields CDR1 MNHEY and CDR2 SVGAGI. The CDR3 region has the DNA TGTGCCAGCAGACGCCCCAGGGGCGGCTGGTCACCCCTCCACTTT. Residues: CASRRPRGGWSPLHF.

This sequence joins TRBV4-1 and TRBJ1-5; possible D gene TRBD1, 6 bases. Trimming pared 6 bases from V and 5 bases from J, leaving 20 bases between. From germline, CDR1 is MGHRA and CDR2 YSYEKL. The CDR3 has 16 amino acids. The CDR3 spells CASSPRQGSPDQPQHF. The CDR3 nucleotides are TGCGCCAGCAGTCCTCGGCAGGGGTCCCCAGATCAGCCCCAGCATTTT.

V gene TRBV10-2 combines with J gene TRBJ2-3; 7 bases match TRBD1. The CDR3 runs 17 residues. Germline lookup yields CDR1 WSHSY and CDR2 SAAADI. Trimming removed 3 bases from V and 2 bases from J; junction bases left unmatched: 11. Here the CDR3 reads CASSDPDLDRFTDTQYF. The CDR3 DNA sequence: TGCGCCAGCAGTGACCCTGACTTGGACAGGTTCACAGATACGCAGTATTTT.

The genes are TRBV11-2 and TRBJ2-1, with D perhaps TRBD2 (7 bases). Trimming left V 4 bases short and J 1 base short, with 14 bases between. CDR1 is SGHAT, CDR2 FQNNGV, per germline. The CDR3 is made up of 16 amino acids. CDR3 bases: TGTGCCAGCAGCTGGGGGGGGGCGTCGTCCTACAATGAGCAGTTCTTC. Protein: CASSWGGASSYNEQFF. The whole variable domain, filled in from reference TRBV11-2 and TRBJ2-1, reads EAGVAQSPRYKIIEKRQSVAFWCNPISGHATLYWYQQILGQGPKLLIQFQNNGVVDDSQLPKDRFSAERLKGVDSTLKIQPAKLEDSAVYLCASSWGGASSYNEQFFGPGTRLTVL.

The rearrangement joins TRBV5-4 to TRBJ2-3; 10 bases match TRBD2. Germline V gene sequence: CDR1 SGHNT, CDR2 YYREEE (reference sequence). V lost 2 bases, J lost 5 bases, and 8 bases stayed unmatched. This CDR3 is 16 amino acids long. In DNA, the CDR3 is TGTGCCAGCAGCTTTGCCGATCTAGCGGGGGAAGATACGCAGTATTTT. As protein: CASSFADLAGEDTQYF.

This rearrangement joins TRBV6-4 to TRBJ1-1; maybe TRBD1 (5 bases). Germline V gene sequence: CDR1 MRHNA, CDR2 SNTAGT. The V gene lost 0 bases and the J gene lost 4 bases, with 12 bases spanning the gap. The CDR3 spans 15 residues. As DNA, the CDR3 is TGTGCCAGCAGTGACTCGAGGGGAGGGAGCACTGAAGCTTTCTTT. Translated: CASSDSRGGSTEAFF.

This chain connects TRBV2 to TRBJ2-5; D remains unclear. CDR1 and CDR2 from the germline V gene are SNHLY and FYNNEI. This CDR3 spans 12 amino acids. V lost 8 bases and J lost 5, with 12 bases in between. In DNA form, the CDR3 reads TGTGCCAGCTACCAGGCAAGGGAGACCCAGTACTTC. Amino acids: CASYQARETQYF.

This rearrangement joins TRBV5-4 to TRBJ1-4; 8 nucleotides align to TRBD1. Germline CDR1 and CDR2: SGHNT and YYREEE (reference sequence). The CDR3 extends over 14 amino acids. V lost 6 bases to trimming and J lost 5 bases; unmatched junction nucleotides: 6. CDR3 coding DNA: TGTGCCAGCACCACGACAGGGGAGAATGAAAAACTGTTTTTT. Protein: CASTTTGENEKLFF.

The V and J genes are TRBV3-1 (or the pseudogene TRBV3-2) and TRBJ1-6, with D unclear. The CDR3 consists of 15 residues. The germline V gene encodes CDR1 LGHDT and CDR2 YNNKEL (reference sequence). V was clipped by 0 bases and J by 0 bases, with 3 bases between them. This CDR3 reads CASSQDISYNSPLHF. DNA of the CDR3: TGTGCCAGCAGCCAAGACATCTCCTATAATTCACCCCTCCACTTT.